The sequence of this T cell receptor (beta chain) was determined in a study of T cell responses to AZD1222 COVID-19 vaccine. Germline assignment: CDR1 ENHRY and CDR2 SYGVKD. Trimming cost V 6 bases and J 0 bases, with 8 bases left between them. The CDR3 loop spans 13 amino acids. Study-wide results and limits: Increases in Spike-specific TCR breadth and depth were seen after two AZD1222 doses. CD4 TCRs linked to vaccination spanned spike, dominating at 160-218 and 743-854.

Some clones are missing from TCRdb's copy, which holds only in-frame ones; the method was immunoSEQ multiplex PCR. The table has about 180,000 clones, around nine tenths seen once. This clone showed up just once. Its antigen is not identified. The rearrangement links TRBV10-3 to TRBJ1-1, with D uncertain. The receptor was isolated from an adult in good health. Sample: peripheral blood, taken on day 0 of AZD1222 vaccination. CDR3 bases: TGTGCCATCAGAAAGGAGGTGAACACTGAAGCTTTCTTT. Its translation: CAIRKEVNTEAFF.